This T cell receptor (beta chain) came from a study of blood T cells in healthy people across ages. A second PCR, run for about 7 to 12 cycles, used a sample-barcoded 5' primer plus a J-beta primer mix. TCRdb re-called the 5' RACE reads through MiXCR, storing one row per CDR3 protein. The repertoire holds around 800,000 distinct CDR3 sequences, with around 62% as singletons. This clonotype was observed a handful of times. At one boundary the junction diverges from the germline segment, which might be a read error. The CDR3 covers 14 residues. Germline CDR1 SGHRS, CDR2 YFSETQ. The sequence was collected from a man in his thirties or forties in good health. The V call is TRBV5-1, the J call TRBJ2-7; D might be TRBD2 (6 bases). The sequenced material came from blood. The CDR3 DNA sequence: TGTGCCAGCAGTTTAGCAGGGAGGAGCTACGAGCAGTACTTC. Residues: CASSLAGRSYEQYF.